This TCR beta chain was retrieved from a study of beta chain features in type 1 diabetes. Since all of the isolated RNA was reverse transcribed, expressed TCRB transcripts were what got sequenced. Sequencing used immunoSEQ multiplex PCR; TCRdb keeps in-frame clones, though not all of them. Of 600,000 to 750,000 clones in the sample, under 15% were seen once. This CDR3 is 13 amino acids long. V was pared by 0 bases and J by 7 bases, with 12 bases between. Per the germline V gene, CDR1 is GTSNPN and CDR2 is SVGIG (reference sequence). Comment on this clone: As yet, its antigen is unknown.

The study, taken as a whole, reports: TCRB CDR3 length was moderately but significantly reduced in all four CD4+ subsets of Type 1 diabetes patients.

The sequenced sample was naive CD4+ T cells from blood. This TCR derives from a man aged 25-40 years with type 1 diabetes. The chain is built from TRBV30 and TRBJ1-2; no reliable D call. CDR3 sequence reads: CAWSVTAVGGYTF. The CDR3 bases are TGTGCCTGGAGTGTAACCGCGGTGGGTGGCTACACCTTC.